The rows below give T cell receptor beta chains drawn from one sample of a study of cytomegalovirus exposure and HLA in healthy donors. Using immunoSEQ multiplex PCR, the repertoire was profiled, and TCRdb retains in-frame clones only, with some absent. The data contain about 160,000 clones, roughly 85% of them singletons. The sample was PBMCs. These receptor sequences come from a man aged 25 to 40 in good health and CMV-seronegative. Each CDR3 is given with its conserved first and last residue.

V	J	CDR3
TRBV15	TRBJ2-7	CATSRLGESPYEQYF
TRBV9	TRBJ2-7	CASSDGDSSYEQYF
TRBV7-2	TRBJ2-3	CASSLGTPKTDTQYF
TRBV7-3	TRBJ2-2	CASSPGLAGVDGGELFF
TRBV5-1	TRBJ2-7	CASMTGTGKGEQYF
TRBV9	TRBJ2-2	CASSVWTSGGMTGELFF
TRBV23-1	TRBJ2-5	CASSQSGSGRLRETQYF
TRBV4-2	TRBJ2-6	CASSQGRTSGAEGANVLTF
TRBV30	TRBJ2-7	CAWNWGEVDEQYF
TRBV27	TRBJ1-3	CASSPTGGVGNTIYF
TRBV11-2	TRBJ2-7	CASRLAGGSIEQYF
TRBV7-2	TRBJ2-3	CASSDSPAVPDTQYF
TRBV11-2	TRBJ2-7	CASSFGDISYEQYF
TRBV7-3	TRBJ2-1	CASSPEETGLRGEQFF
TRBV10-3	TRBJ2-6	CAISPHSGGSTNSGANVLTF
TRBV5-1	TRBJ2-3	CASSLAPRGADTQYF
TRBV30	TRBJ2-7	CAWGLGDGSREQYF
TRBV7-9	TRBJ2-2	CASSPGGRGVDTGELFF
TRBV2	TRBJ1-1	CASSEAHKGTVNTEAFF
TRBV6-5	TRBJ2-3	CASSFGLNTDTQYF
TRBV7-8	TRBJ2-1	CASSSSGGSSDEQFF
TRBV7-2	TRBJ2-6	CASNLAGSGANVLTF
TRBV10-1	TRBJ1-3	CASSDPGQNSGNTIYF
TRBV7-9	TRBJ2-5	CASSLAGLEGTQYF
TRBV7-2	TRBJ1-1	CASSAQGSFPNTEAFF
TRBV7-2	TRBJ2-7	CASRLGLHYEQYF